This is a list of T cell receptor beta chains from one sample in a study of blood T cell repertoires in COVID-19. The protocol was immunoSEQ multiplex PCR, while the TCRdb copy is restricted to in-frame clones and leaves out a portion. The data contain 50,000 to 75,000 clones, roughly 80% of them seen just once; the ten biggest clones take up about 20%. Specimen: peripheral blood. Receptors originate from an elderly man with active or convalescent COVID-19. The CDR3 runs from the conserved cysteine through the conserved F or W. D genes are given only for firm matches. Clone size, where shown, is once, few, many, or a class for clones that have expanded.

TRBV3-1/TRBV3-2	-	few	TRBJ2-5	TGTGCCAGCAGCCCCCCAGGGGTCGAAGGGACCCAGTACTTC	CASSPPGVEGTQYF
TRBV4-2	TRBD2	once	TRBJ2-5	TGTGCCAGCAGCCAAGTGCGGGAGTATCGAGAGACCCAGTACTTC	CASSQVREYRETQYF
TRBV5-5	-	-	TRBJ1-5	TGTGCCAGCAGCTTGAAATTTAGTGGGAGGGACACAAATCAGCCCCAGCATTTT	CASSLKFSGRDTNQPQHF
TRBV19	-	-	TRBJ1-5	TGTGCCAGTAGTATACGGTTCTTTCGGGGGAGCAATCAGCCCCAGCATTTT	CASSIRFFRGSNQPQHF
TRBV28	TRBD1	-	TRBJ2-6	TGTGCCAGCAGCCGACCGGGACAGGGCCGCTCTGGGGCCAACGTCCTGACTTTC	CASSRPGQGRSGANVLTF
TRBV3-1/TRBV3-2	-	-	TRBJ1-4	TGTGCCAGCAGCCAAGTTATTGGCGGGTGGGAAAAACTGTTTTTT	CASSQVIGGWEKLFF
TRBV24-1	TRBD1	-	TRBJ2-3	TGTGCCACCAGTGATGACAGGGGGGCGACTAGCACAGATACGCAGTATTTT	CATSDDRGATSTDTQYF
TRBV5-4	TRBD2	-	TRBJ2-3	TGTGCCAGCAGCCCTTTAGCGGGGATCAGCACAGATACGCAGTATTTT	CASSPLAGISTDTQYF
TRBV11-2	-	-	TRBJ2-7	TGTGCCAGCAGGTCACCGGGAGATTTTAATGACGAGCAGTACTTC	CASRSPGDFNDEQYF
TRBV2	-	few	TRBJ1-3	TGTGCCAGCAGTATTCAGGGCCTGGACACCATATATTTT	CASSIQGLDTIYF
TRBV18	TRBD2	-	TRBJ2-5	TGTGCCAGCTCACCACGGGCGGGAGTGGTTGCGTTGGAGACCCAGTACTTC	CASSPRAGVVALETQYF
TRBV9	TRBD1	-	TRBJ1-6	TGTGCCAGCAGCCCAGGACAGGGGGAGAGTTCACCCCTCCACTTT	CASSPGQGESSPLHF
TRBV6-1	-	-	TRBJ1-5	TGTGCCAGCAGTGAACCCCCGGGCAGGGTCGCCCGAAGGCCCCAGCATTTT	CASSEPPGRVARRPQHF
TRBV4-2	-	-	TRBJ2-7	TGTGCCAGCAGCCAAGATCAGGGTTCGGACGAGCAGTACTTC	CASSQDQGSDEQYF
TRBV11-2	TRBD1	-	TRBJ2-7	TGTGCCAGCAGCCCGGGGACAGGGCTCTCCTACGAGCAGTACTTC	CASSPGTGLSYEQYF
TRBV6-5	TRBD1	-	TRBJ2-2	TGTGCCACCGGTAAACAGGGGGCTGCAGTCGGGGAGCTGTTTTTT	CATGKQGAAVGELFF
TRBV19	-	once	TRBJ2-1	TGTGCCAGCCAGGGGCCCGGTTTTTATGAGCAGTTCTTC	CASQGPGFYEQFF
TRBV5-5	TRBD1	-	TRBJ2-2	TGTGCCAGCAGCTTGGAAGCTGGGACAGGGAGTAGGACCGGGGAGCTGTTTTTT	CASSLEAGTGSRTGELFF
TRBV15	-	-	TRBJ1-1	TGTGCCACCAGCAGAGATTCCAGGGTACCTTTCTTT	CATSRDSRVPFF
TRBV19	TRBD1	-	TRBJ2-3	TGTGCCAGTAGATCACAGGGGGCTGGGACAGATACGCAGTATTTT	CASRSQGAGTDTQYF
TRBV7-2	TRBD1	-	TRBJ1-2	TGTGCCAGCAGACCTACAGGGGTAGGGGGCTACACCTTC	CASRPTGVGGYTF
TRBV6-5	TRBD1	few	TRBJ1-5	TGTGCCAGCAGCTCCGACAGGGGGCTTCAGCCCCAGCATTTT	CASSSDRGLQPQHF
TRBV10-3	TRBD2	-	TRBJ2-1	TGTGCCATCAGTGATAGCTTATCGGGAGGTCCCAATGAGCAGTTCTTC	CAISDSLSGGPNEQFF
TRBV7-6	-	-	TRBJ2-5	TGTGCCAGCAGCTTAATCCCAGGGGACCAAGAGACCCAGTACTTC	CASSLIPGDQETQYF
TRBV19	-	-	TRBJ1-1	TGTGCCAGTAGTAGTGGGGGGAGCACTGAAGCTTTCTTT	CASSSGGSTEAFF
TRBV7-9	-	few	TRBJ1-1	TGTGCCAGCAGCTTAGTCACAGCCTGGAACACTGAAGCTTTCTTT	CASSLVTAWNTEAFF
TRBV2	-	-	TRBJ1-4	TGTGCCAGCCTTTATCGGTCGGATGAAAAACTGTTTTTT	CASLYRSDEKLFF
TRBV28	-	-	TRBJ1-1	TGTGCCAGCAGTTTATCGGCAGGGCGAAGGACTGAAGCTTTCTTT	CASSLSAGRRTEAFF
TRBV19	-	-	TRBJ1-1	TGTGCCAGTAGTATGGGGGCACCGAACACTGAAGCTTTCTTT	CASSMGAPNTEAFF
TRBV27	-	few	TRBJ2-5	TGTGCCAGCAGCCCTATACGGGGAACTGGAGAGACCCAGTACTTC	CASSPIRGTGETQYF
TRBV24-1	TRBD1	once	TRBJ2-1	TGTGCCACCAGTGATTCCGGGACAGAGAGCTCCTACAATGAGCAGTTCTTC	CATSDSGTESSYNEQFF
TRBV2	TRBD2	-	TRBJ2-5	TGTGCCAGCCGCCCGGGACTAGCGGCGGAAGAGACCCAGTACTTC	CASRPGLAAEETQYF
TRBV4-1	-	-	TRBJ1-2	TGCGCCAGCAGCCCCCGAGAGACAGAATCATATGGCTACACCTTC	CASSPRETESYGYTF
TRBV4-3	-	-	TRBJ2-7	TGCGCCAGCAGCCAAGATAGGGGAAAAGCATACTTC	CASSQDRGKAYF
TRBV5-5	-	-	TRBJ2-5	TGTGCCAGCAGCTTGGCATTAGGCGGGAAACTCGAGACCCAGTACTTC	CASSLALGGKLETQYF
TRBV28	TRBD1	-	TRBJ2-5	TGTGCCACCGGGACAGCCCCCAGGACCCAGTACTTC	CATGTAPRTQYF
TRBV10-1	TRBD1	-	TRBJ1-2	TGCGCCAGCAGTGAGTCGAGACAGGGGTATGGCTACACCTTC	CASSESRQGYGYTF
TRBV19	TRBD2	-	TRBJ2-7	TGTGCCAGTTCCAAACTAGCGGGGAGCTACGAGCAGTACTTC	CASSKLAGSYEQYF
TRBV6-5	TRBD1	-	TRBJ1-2	TGTGCCAGCAGTTACTTAGGGGGTCAGGGGGCGTCCACCTTC	CASSYLGGQGASTF
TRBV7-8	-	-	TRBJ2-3	TGTGCCAGCAGCCCGAGCACAGATACGCAGTATTTT	CASSPSTDTQYF
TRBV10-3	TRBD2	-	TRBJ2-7	TGTGCCATCAGTGAAAGCCTAGCGGTAAAGGGGGAGCAGTACTTC	CAISESLAVKGEQYF
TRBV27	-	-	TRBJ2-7	TGTGCCAGCAGTTTATTACAGTCTGGGCGGGACGCAGCCTACGAGCAGTACTTC	CASSLLQSGRDAAYEQYF
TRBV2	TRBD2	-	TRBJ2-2	TGTGCCAGCAGGGCTTGGACTAGCGGGATTGGGACCGGGGAGCTGTTTTTT	CASRAWTSGIGTGELFF
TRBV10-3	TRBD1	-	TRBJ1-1	TGTGCCATCAGTGACCCGGACAGGGAACGGGGGGCCACTGAAGCTTTCTTT	CAISDPDRERGATEAFF
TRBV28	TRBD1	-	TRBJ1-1	TGTGCCAGCAGCCGGGGACAGGGGCTTTTCACTGAAGCTTTCTTT	CASSRGQGLFTEAFF
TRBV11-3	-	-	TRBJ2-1	TGTGCCAGCAGCTTAGGGGGAGAGGCCTACAATGAGCAGTTCTTC	CASSLGGEAYNEQFF
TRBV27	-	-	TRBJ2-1	TGTGCCAGCGGCGATAGGGGAAGAGACAATGAGCAGTTCTTC	CASGDRGRDNEQFF
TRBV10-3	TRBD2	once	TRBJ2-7	TGTGCCATCAGTGAGGGACTAGCGGGAGTGTACGAGCAGTACTTC	CAISEGLAGVYEQYF
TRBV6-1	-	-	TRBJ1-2	TGTGCCAGCAGTGAAAGTGGAGGGGCTTATGGCTACACCTTC	CASSESGGAYGYTF
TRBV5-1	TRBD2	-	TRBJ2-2	TGCGCCAGCAGCTCCGGGACTAGCGTCCGGGAGCTGTTTTTT	CASSSGTSVRELFF
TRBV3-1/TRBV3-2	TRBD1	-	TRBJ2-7	TGTGCCAGCAGCCATGATGGACAGGGGAATTCCTACGAGCAGTACTTC	CASSHDGQGNSYEQYF
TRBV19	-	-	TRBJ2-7	TGTGCCAGTAGTCTCACCCTCCGGCGGTCCTACGAGCAGTACTTC	CASSLTLRRSYEQYF
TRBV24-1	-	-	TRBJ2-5	TGTGCCACTAGGGGGAGGGGCAGCCAAGAGACCCAGTACTTC	CATRGRGSQETQYF
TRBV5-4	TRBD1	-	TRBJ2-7	TGTGCCAGCAGCGTCCGGGACAGTTCCTACGAGCAGTACTTC	CASSVRDSSYEQYF
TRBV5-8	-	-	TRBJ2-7	TGTGCCAGCAGCTTCTACGACTACGAGCAGTACTTC	CASSFYDYEQYF
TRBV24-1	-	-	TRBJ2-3	TGTGCCACCAGTGACATAAAGACTAGCACAGATACGCAGTATTTT	CATSDIKTSTDTQYF